Below, 27 T cell receptor beta chains from the same sample are listed, as sequenced in a study of blood T cell repertoires in COVID-19. Sequenced by immunoSEQ multiplex PCR; TCRdb stores in-frame clones only, minus some. The sample contains under 300,000 clones, over 80% of which appear only once. Sequencing was done on a sample of PBMCs or T cells enriched from blood (not recorded which). Receptors originate from a human donor in a cohort exposed to, infected with or recovered from COVID-19 (not recorded which). The donor label of this sample is uncertain.

The chain uses TRBV2 and TRBJ2-3; 8 nucleotides agree with TRBD1. The CDR3 consists of 14 residues. J gave up 2 bases and V 6 bases, and 4 bases lay outside the gene matches. CDR1 and CDR2 from the germline V gene are SNHLY and FYNNEI. CDR3 coding DNA: TGTGCCAGCAGGAGGGGACAGGACACAGATACGCAGTATTTT. Residues: CASRRGQDTDTQYF. Full variable domain (remainder filled in from reference TRBV2 and TRBJ2-3): EPEVTQTPSHQVTQMGQEVILRCVPISNHLYFYWYRQILGQKVEFLVSFYNNEISEKSEIFDDQFSVERPDGSNFTLKIRSTKLEDSAMYFCASRRGQDTDTQYFGPGTRLTVL.

CDR3 region: CASSLRGGRTGELFF. Here the CDR3 DNA reads TGTGCCAGCAGCCTCCGGGGGGGCCGCACCGGGGAGCTGTTTTTT. This chain links TRBV14 with TRBJ2-2, with 8 bases fitting TRBD2. CDR1 is SGHDN and CDR2 is FVKESK in the germline V gene. The trim removed 4 bases at V and 4 bases at J, leaving 5 bases unmatched. The CDR3 contains 15 residues.

The V gene is TRBV19, the J gene TRBJ1-5, with D unresolved. CDR1 is LNHDA, CDR2 SQIVND, per germline (reference sequence). V lost 1 base and J 5 bases, leaving 6 bases between the germline ends. The CDR3 extends over 13 amino acids. CDR3 loop: CASSIAPHQPQHF. The CDR3, as DNA: TGTGCCAGTAGTATAGCTCCCCATCAGCCCCAGCATTTT.

The chain combines TRBV6-6 with TRBJ1-1, with TRBD1 identical over 11 bases. Trimming at V came to 5 bases and at J to 6 bases, leaving 5 bases not matched to a gene. This CDR3 has 14 amino acids. Germline CDR1 is MNHNY and CDR2 is SVGAGI (reference sequence). As DNA, the CDR3 is TGTGCCAGCAGTAGGGGACAGGGGGTCCCTGAAGCTTTCTTT. It specifies CASSRGQGVPEAFF.

The rearrangement uses TRBV4-3 and TRBJ2-2; 11 nucleotides align to TRBD2. The CDR3 length is 13 residues. Germline trimming cut 6 bases from V and 6 bases from J; bases unmatched to any gene: 0. Germline values: CDR1 LGHNA, CDR2 YSLEER. The CDR3 loop reads CASRLAGAGELFF. As DNA, the CDR3 is TGCGCCAGCAGACTAGCGGGGGCCGGGGAGCTGTTTTTT.

This clone was found once. The rearrangement links TRBV9 to TRBJ1-6; 7 bases line up with TRBD1. There are 14 residues in the CDR3. With V trimmed by 1 base and J by 6 bases, 1 base remained unmatched. Germline-derived CDR1 and CDR2 are SGDLS and YYNGEE. The CDR3 sequence is CASSVKGANSPLHF. DNA of the CDR3: TGTGCCAGCAGCGTAAAGGGGGCTAATTCACCCCTCCACTTT.

This clone occurred once. CDR3 nucleotides: TGTGCCAGCAAGGCCTCCTTCGGGGGTTTCGGAGCTTTCTTT. It is translated as CASKASFGGFGAFF. This sequence joins TRBV6-5 and TRBJ1-1, with D perhaps matching TRBD1 (5 bases). Germline lookup yields CDR1 MNHEY and CDR2 SVGAGI. CDR3 length: 14 amino acids. V was cut by 7 bases and J by 10 bases, with 22 bases left in between.

The V call is TRBV5-7, the J call TRBJ1-4; no reliable D call. TRBV5-7 counts as an open reading frame of uncertain function. The germline V and J ends were trimmed by 1 base and 7 bases, with 11 bases remaining between them. This CDR3 has 14 residues. The CDR3 nucleotides are TGTGCCAGCAGCTTGCGAGGGCCGGGTGAAAAACTGTTTTTT. Translated, it gives CASSLRGPGEKLFF.

J is TRBJ1-3 and V is TRBV4-1; D perhaps matches TRBD1 (5 bases). Between the trimmed V and J ends, which lost 7 bases and 7 bases, there was a span of 14 bases. The CDR3 covers 13 residues. Looked up from germline, CDR1 is MGHRA and CDR2 is YSYEKL. This CDR3 reads CASMEVGGNTIYF. The CDR3 coding sequence is TGCGCCAGCATGGAGGTTGGGGGGAACACCATATATTTT.

The chain links TRBV7-2 to TRBJ2-3; D remains unclear. The length of the CDR3 is 14 residues. Germline V gene data show CDR1 as SGHTA and CDR2 as FQGNSA. V was shortened by 6 bases and J by 0 bases, with 10 bases between the two germline ends. The CDR3 DNA is TGTGCCAGCAGTCTATCATGGAGCACAGATACGCAGTATTTT. This codes for CASSLSWSTDTQYF. The whole variable domain, filled in from reference TRBV7-2 and TRBJ2-3, reads GAGVSQSPSNKVTEKGKDVELRCDPISGHTALYWYRQSLGQGLEFLIYFQGNSAPDKSGLPSDRFSAERTGGSVSTLTIQRTQQEDSAVYLCASSLSWSTDTQYFGPGTRLTVL.

This rearrangement joins TRBV30 to TRBJ1-5, with D possibly being TRBD1 (5 bases). Germline CDR1 reads GTSNPN; CDR2 reads SVGIG (reference sequence). V lost 4 bases and J 4 bases, leaving 14 bases between the germline ends. The CDR3 totals 14 residues. The CDR3: CAWNRGGVNQPQHF. CDR3 in DNA: TGTGCCTGGAACCGGGGGGGAGTGAATCAGCCCCAGCATTTT. The full variable domain, in which reference TRBV30 and TRBJ1-5 provide the parts outside the CDR3, is SQTIHQWPATLVQPVGSPLSLECTVEGTSNPNLYWYRQAAGRGLQLLFYSVGIGQISSEVPQNLSASRPQDRQFILSSKKLLLSDSGFYLCAWNRGGVNQPQHFGDGTRLSIL.

The chain links TRBV10-3 to TRBJ2-6; 7 nucleotides agree with TRBD1. Germline V gene lookup returns CDR1 ENHRY and CDR2 SYGVKD. V was clipped by 10 bases and J by 3 bases; unmatched bases: 9. This CDR3 comprises 15 residues. In DNA, the CDR3 is TGTGCCACCTTACGACAGGGCGGTGGGGCCAACGTCCTGACTTTC. It encodes CATLRQGGGANVLTF.

The genes are TRBV27 and TRBJ2-1; no definite D call. V was shortened by 2 bases and J by 5 bases, with 7 bases between the two germline ends. From germline, CDR1 is MNHEY and CDR2 SMNVEV (reference sequence). The CDR3 extends over 13 amino acids. CDR3 sequence: CASSLSNNNEQFF. In DNA form, the CDR3 reads TGTGCCAGCAGTTTAAGCAATAACAATGAGCAGTTCTTC.

This sequence joins TRBV19 and TRBJ1-2; 7 bases agree with TRBD1. V lost 10 bases to trimming and J lost 7 bases; unmatched junction nucleotides: 12. Germline CDR1 LNHDA, CDR2 SQIVND (reference sequence). The CDR3 contains 13 residues. This CDR3 reads CATRTDRQGGYTF. In DNA form, the CDR3 reads TGTGCCACCAGAACGGACAGGCAGGGTGGCTACACCTTC. The whole variable domain, filled in from reference TRBV19 and TRBJ1-2, reads DGGITQSPKYLFRKEGQNVTLSCEQNLNHDAMYWYRQDPGQGLRLIYYSQIVNDFQKGDIAEGYSVSREKKESFPLTVTSAQKNPTAFYLCATRTDRQGGYTFGSGTRLTVV.

The V and J genes are TRBV19 and TRBJ2-3; no reliable D call. With 4 bases removed from V and 6 bases from J, the gap between germline ends came to 5 bases. The germline CDR1 and CDR2 sequences are LNHDA and SQIVND (reference sequence). The CDR3 consists of 11 residues. The CDR3 here is CASSNRDTQYF. CDR3 DNA sequence: TGTGCCAGTAGTAATCGGGATACGCAGTATTTT.

This chain uses TRBV7-2 with TRBJ1-2; tentative D call: TRBD1 (5 bases). This CDR3 is 15 amino acids long. Trimming cost V 2 bases and J 5 bases, with 15 bases left between them. In germline, CDR1 is SGHTA, CDR2 FQGNSA. The CDR3 spells CASSLRPGIEYGYTF. DNA for the CDR3: TGTGCCAGCAGCTTAAGGCCAGGGATAGAATATGGCTACACCTTC.

The chain carries TRBV14 and TRBJ2-7, with 9 bases aligning to TRBD1. Trimming cost V 4 bases and J 3 bases; bases outside gene matches: 10. Germline lookup yields CDR1 SGHDN and CDR2 FVKESK. The CDR3 contains 16 residues. In nucleotides, the CDR3 is TGTGCCAGCAGCCCTCGACGGGGACAGGGTCGCTACGAGCAGTACTTC. Protein product: CASSPRRGQGRYEQYF.

This clone has a handful of counts. This sequence joins TRBV5-4 and TRBJ2-7; 10 positions agree with TRBD2. The CDR3 spans 14 residues. Germline V gene lookup returns CDR1 SGHNT and CDR2 YYREEE (reference sequence). Trimming at V came to 4 bases and at J to 2 bases, leaving 3 bases not matched to a gene. The CDR3 spells CASSLAGATYEQYF. The CDR3, as DNA: TGTGCCAGCAGCCTAGCGGGGGCCACCTACGAGCAGTACTTC.

The CDR3 reads CSVRGGEGLPLHF. DNA for the CDR3: TGCAGCGTCCGGGGAGGGGAGGGATTGCCCCTCCACTTT. The chain recombines TRBV29-1 with TRBJ1-6; D perhaps matches TRBD1 (5 bases). The CDR3 contains 13 residues. V shed 6 bases and J shed 13 bases, with 19 bases lying between them. Germline CDR1 is SQVTM and CDR2 is ANQGSEA.

This CDR3 reads CASSLAGGGRTSEAFF. The CDR3 DNA reads TGTGCCAGCAGCTTAGCCGGGGGGGGAAGGACCTCTGAAGCTTTCTTT. The V gene is TRBV11-2, the J gene TRBJ1-1, with D perhaps TRBD1 (5 bases). CDR1 and CDR2 (germline): SGHAT, FQNNGV. Trimming pared 1 base from V and 6 bases from J, leaving 18 bases between. The CDR3 extends over 16 amino acids.

The CDR3 DNA sequence: TGTGCCAGCAGTGCCAGGGGGCACGATAGCAATCAGCCCCAGCATTTT. Translating gives CASSARGHDSNQPQHF. The chain uses TRBV6-1 and TRBJ1-5; 8 bases map to TRBD1. The V gene end was trimmed by 4 bases and the J gene end by 0 bases; junction bases not matched to a gene: 5. This CDR3 has 16 amino acids. Germline V lookup: CDR1 MNHNS, CDR2 SASEGT.

The J gene is TRBJ1-1, the V gene TRBV7-8; TRBD1 is a possible D gene (5 bases). Trimming cost V 5 bases and J 0 bases, with 16 bases left between them. Germline V gives CDR1 SGHVS, CDR2 FQNEAQ. The CDR3 runs to 16 residues. The CDR3 DNA is TGTGCCAGCAGCATGGGGGGTAAGAACATGAACACTGAAGCTTTCTTT. Translated, it gives CASSMGGKNMNTEAFF.

This clone appeared a single time. The chain uses TRBV7-9 and TRBJ1-6; D is unclear. Trimming took off 5 bases at V and 6 bases at J, with 8 bases between the two ends. The CDR3 spans 13 residues. Per germline, CDR1 SEHNR and CDR2 FQNEAQ (reference sequence). CDR3 loop: CASSPIVNSPLHF. The CDR3 coding sequence is TGTGCCAGCAGCCCTATCGTTAATTCACCCCTCCACTTT.

The chain recombines TRBV24-1 with TRBJ2-7, with 9 bases matching TRBD1. V was clipped by 0 bases and J by 7 bases; unmatched bases: 9. The CDR3 is made up of 16 amino acids. Germline V lookup: CDR1 KGHDR, CDR2 SFDVKD. The CDR3 loop reads CATSDLPGQGPREQYF. CDR3 in DNA: TGTGCCACCAGTGATTTGCCTGGACAGGGGCCGAGGGAGCAGTACTTC.

This chain joins TRBV24-1 and TRBJ1-5; no firm D call. The CDR3 spans 14 residues. In germline, CDR1 is KGHDR, CDR2 SFDVKD. V was shortened by 5 bases and J by 3 bases, with 10 bases between the two germline ends. Written as DNA, the CDR3 is TGTGCCACCAGTGTCGCAGGAAACAATCAGCCCCAGCATTTT. Translated, it gives CATSVAGNNQPQHF.

V and J are TRBV29-1 and TRBJ1-1, with 7 bases matching TRBD1. The trim removed 0 bases at V and 1 base at J, leaving 8 bases unmatched. This CDR3 region has 16 residues. CDR1 and CDR2 from the germline V gene are SQVTM and ANQGSEA. CDR3 sequence (DNA): TGCAGCGTTGAAGACTATGCAGGGGGGCCGAACACTGAAGCTTTCTTT. It specifies CSVEDYAGGPNTEAFF.

The chain carries TRBV4-1 and TRBJ1-2; possibly TRBD1 for D (5 bases). CDR1 and CDR2 from the germline V gene are MGHRA and YSYEKL. CDR3 size: 15 residues. Trimming cost V 4 bases and J 2 bases, with 14 bases left between them. The CDR3 region is CASSLTLGGNYGYTF. DNA for the CDR3: TGCGCCAGCAGCCTAACGCTCGGGGGGAACTATGGCTACACCTTC.